A single sample is the source of the 9 T cell receptor beta chains below, sequenced in a study. Here immunoSEQ multiplex PCR was the method, and the copy in TCRdb shows in-frame clones only, minus some. The sample contains 60,000 to 85,000 clones, about 94% of which appear only once. Input material: PBMCs. The receptors were gathered from a man in his forties with rheumatoid arthritis.

The J gene is TRBJ2-7, the V gene TRBV6-5, with 7 bases identical to TRBD1. Per germline, CDR1 MNHEY and CDR2 SVGAGI. Unmatched junction bases numbered 6, after V lost 6 bases and J lost 7 bases. This CDR3 has 12 residues. The CDR3 region is CASSKAGGEQYF. As DNA, the CDR3 is TGTGCCAGCAGCAAAGCAGGGGGAGAGCAGTACTTC.

This clone was seen only once. The rearrangement links TRBV18 to TRBJ1-3, with a possible D match to TRBD1 (5 bases). There are 12 residues in the CDR3. Trimming shortened V by 5 bases and J by 7 bases, and 9 bases separated the two germline ends. In germline, CDR1 is KGHSH, CDR2 LQKENI. This chain's CDR3 is CASSLGVNTIYF. The CDR3 coding sequence is TGTGCCAGCTCATTGGGGGTGAACACCATATATTTT.

The gene calls are TRBV3-1 (or the pseudogene TRBV3-2) and TRBJ2-1, with D maybe TRBD1 (5 bases). The germline CDR1 and CDR2 sequences are LGHDT and YNNKEL (reference sequence). The CDR3 totals 20 residues. Trimming removed 2 bases at V and 0 bases at J, with 23 bases between. The CDR3 here is CASSQRLWARQFSSYNEQFF. Written as DNA, the CDR3 is TGTGCCAGCAGCCAAAGATTATGGGCGCGACAGTTCAGCTCCTACAATGAGCAGTTCTTC.

The rearrangement uses TRBV27 and TRBJ2-1; TRBD2 is a possible D gene (5 bases). Germline CDR1 and CDR2: MNHEY and SMNVEV (reference sequence). V lost 9 bases, J lost 3 bases, and 9 bases lay in between. This CDR3 is built from 12 residues. DNA of the CDR3: TGTGCCAGTGAGGGCCTCTACAATGAGCAGTTCTTC. As protein: CASEGLYNEQFF.

V and J are TRBV13 and TRBJ1-4, with D maybe TRBD1 (5 bases). The length of the CDR3 is 14 residues. The V end lost 2 bases, the J end lost 7 bases, and 11 bases lay between the germline ends. Per the germline V gene, CDR1 is PRHDT and CDR2 is FYEKMQ (reference sequence). CDR3 bases: TGTGCCAGCAGCTTACGACTGGGGGGTGAAAAACTGTTTTTT. As protein: CASSLRLGGEKLFF.

The V call is TRBV28, the J call TRBJ1-6, with D possibly TRBD1 on 5 matching bases. The CDR3 spans 14 residues. V was clipped by 1 base and J by 7 bases, with 8 bases between them. CDR1 and CDR2 (germline): MDHEN, SYDVKM. The CDR3, as DNA: TGTGCCAGCAGTTTATACAGGATCAATTCACCCCTCCACTTT. This gives the protein CASSLYRINSPLHF.

The chain combines TRBV6-2 or TRBV6-3 with TRBJ2-1; no clear D. The germline CDR1 and CDR2 sequences are MNHEY and SVGEGT. The V and J ends lost 5 bases and 4 bases respectively, with 3 bases between them. This CDR3 has 11 amino acids. The CDR3 DNA sequence: TGTGCCAGCAGTCCATACAATGAGCAGTTCTTC. Its translation is CASSPYNEQFF.

This clone has just one count. This chain joins TRBV6-6 and TRBJ1-5, with 7 bases fitting TRBD1. Germline assignment: CDR1 MNHNY and CDR2 SVGAGI (reference sequence). This CDR3 has 11 amino acids. Trimming cost V 8 bases and J 12 bases; bases outside gene matches: 7. The CDR3 nucleotides are TGTGCCAGCGATAGACAGGGCCGCCAGCATTTT. Encoded protein: CASDRQGRQHF.

V is TRBV11-3 and J is TRBJ2-3, with D possibly being TRBD2 (6 bases). CDR1 SGHNT and CDR2 YENEEA come from the germline V gene. V was pared by 3 bases and J by 6 bases, with 13 bases between. This CDR3 is built from 14 residues. The CDR3, as DNA: TGTGCCAGCAGCTTCCGGACTACGCCGGATACGCAGTATTTT. It is translated as CASSFRTTPDTQYF.